The text below deals with one TCR beta chain. In the original analysis: Cell counts per sample came from amplifying reference gene primers. Sequencing used immunoSEQ multiplex PCR; TCRdb keeps in-frame clones, though not all of them. Clone size and V and J calls were adopted from that table, with D and trimming inferred from the DNA. The table has about 64,000 clones, around 76% seen once. V was cut by 6 bases and J by 3 bases, with 10 bases left in between. CDR3 length equals 12 residues. Germline CDR1 is SQVTM and CDR2 is ANQGSEA. This sample is drawn from a study of blood T cell repertoires in COVID-19. About the study: COVID-19 samples, acute and convalescent, were from the United States, Italy and Spain. The analysed material was cDNA or gDNA that came from T cells, B-cell-depleted T cells, or PBMCs.

V is TRBV29-1 and J is TRBJ2-3; no definite D call. This TCR was sampled from a human donor in a cohort sampled during active COVID-19. Sequencing was performed on peripheral blood. The CDR3 loop is CSVHYRTDTQYF. CDR3 nucleotide sequence: TGCAGCGTCCACTATCGGACAGATACGCAGTATTTT.